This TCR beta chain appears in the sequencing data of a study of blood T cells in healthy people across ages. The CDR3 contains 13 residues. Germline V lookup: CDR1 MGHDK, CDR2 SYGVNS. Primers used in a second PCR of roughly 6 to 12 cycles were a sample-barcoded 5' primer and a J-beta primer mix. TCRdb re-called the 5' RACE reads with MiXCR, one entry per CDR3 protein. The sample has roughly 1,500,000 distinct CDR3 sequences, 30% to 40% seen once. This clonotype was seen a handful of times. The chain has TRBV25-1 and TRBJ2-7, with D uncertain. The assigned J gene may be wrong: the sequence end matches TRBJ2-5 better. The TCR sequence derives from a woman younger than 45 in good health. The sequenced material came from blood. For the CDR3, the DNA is TGTGCCAGCAGTGAAACCTCAGAGGAGACCCAGTACTTC. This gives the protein CASSETSEETQYF.